These 9 T cell receptor beta chains share one sample of origin, sequenced in a study of cytomegalovirus exposure and HLA in healthy donors. PCR employed 60 Vbeta and 13 Jbeta primers. The repertoire was sequenced with immunoSEQ multiplex PCR; TCRdb's copy has only in-frame clones and lacks some. This table holds roughly 100,000 clones, around 86% found once. The sequenced material came from PBMCs. These receptors came from a female donor in good health and CMV-seropositive.

This rearrangement joins TRBV5-1 to TRBJ1-2; tentative D call: TRBD1 (6 bases). The germline V gene encodes CDR1 SGHRS and CDR2 YFSETQ. Trimming shortened V by 9 bases and J by 4 bases, and 16 bases separated the two germline ends. The CDR3 has 13 residues. CDR3 in DNA: TGCGCCACCTCGGAGGACAGACCCTATGGCTACACCTTC. Residues: CATSEDRPYGYTF. Full variable domain (rest looked up from reference TRBV5-1 and TRBJ1-2): KAGVTQTPRYLIKTRGQQVTLSCSPISGHRSVSWYQQTPGQGLQFLFEYFSETQRNKGNFPGRFSGRQFSNSRSEMNVSTLELGDSALYLCATSEDRPYGYTFGSGTRLTVV.

This rearrangement joins TRBV28 to TRBJ2-1, with 14 bases identical to TRBD2. This CDR3 spans 19 amino acids. CDR1 MDHEN and CDR2 SYDVKM come from the germline V gene. The trim removed 6 bases at V and 9 bases at J, leaving 19 bases unmatched. In DNA, the CDR3 is TGTGCCAGCAGCCCGGGGGGGGGACTAGCGGGAGCCTTGGGGAGTGAGCAGTTCTTC. Amino acids: CASSPGGGLAGALGSEQFF.

This chain connects TRBV6-1 to TRBJ2-7; 8 positions agree with TRBD1. Germline CDR1 reads MNHNS; CDR2 reads SASEGT. V lost 8 bases, J lost 2 bases, and 2 bases stayed unmatched. This CDR3 is 12 amino acids long. The CDR3 loop is CASWTGPYEQYF. In nucleotides, the CDR3 is TGTGCCAGCTGGACAGGGCCCTACGAGCAGTACTTC.

V is TRBV9 and J is TRBJ1-1, with D hard to call. V was pared by 1 base and J by 1 base, with 8 bases between. Germline-derived CDR1 and CDR2 are SGDLS and YYNGEE. The CDR3 is 14 residues long. The CDR3 loop is CASSVRGGNTEAFF. CDR3 sequence (DNA): TGTGCCAGCAGCGTACGTGGCGGGAACACTGAAGCTTTCTTT.

The chain recombines TRBV2 with TRBJ1-2, with 8 positions matching TRBD1. With 0 bases clipped from V and 3 bases from J, the junction kept 3 bases outside the gene matches. CDR3 length: 15 amino acids. CDR1 SNHLY and CDR2 FYNNEI come from the germline V gene. CDR3 in amino acids: CASSEAPGGHYGYTF. The DNA for the CDR3 is TGTGCCAGCAGTGAAGCGCCAGGGGGCCACTATGGCTACACCTTC.

The chain carries TRBV2 and TRBJ2-3, with D perhaps TRBD2 (5 bases). CDR3 length: 15 amino acids. CDR1 is SNHLY and CDR2 is FYNNEI in the germline V gene. V lost 4 bases and J lost 0, with 11 bases in between. The CDR3 protein is CASSGRISSTDTQYF. The DNA of the CDR3 is TGTGCCAGCAGTGGGAGGATTTCTAGCACAGATACGCAGTATTTT.

CDR3 bases: TGTGCCAGCAGTTACTCTAGCGGGAGGGATCGCTACGAGCAGTACTTC. Its translation: CASSYSSGRDRYEQYF. The genes are TRBV6-6 and TRBJ2-7, with 11 bases that match TRBD2. This CDR3 comprises 16 residues. Germline CDR1 reads MNHNY; CDR2 reads SVGAGI (reference sequence). The ends lost 0 bases at V and 3 bases at J; junction bases unmatched: 4.

The rearrangement links TRBV7-9 to TRBJ2-7; 7 bases line up with TRBD2. The germline V gene encodes CDR1 SEHNR and CDR2 FQNEAQ (reference sequence). The junction had 8 bases not matched to a gene; V was cut back by 1 base and J by 5 bases. This CDR3 is 15 amino acids long. The CDR3 nucleotides read TGTGCCAGCAGCTTAGAGTGGCAGGGAGGGAACGAGCAGTACTTC. This encodes CASSLEWQGGNEQYF.

For this clone: The sample carries other DNA sequences with the same CDR3. The chain joins TRBV5-1 to TRBJ1-3; 8 bases agree with TRBD1. CDR3 length: 14 amino acids. Germline loops: CDR1 SGHRS, CDR2 YFSETQ. The ends lost 0 bases at V and 5 bases at J; junction bases unmatched: 1. This CDR3 reads CASSLGTGRNTIYF. The DNA for the CDR3 is TGCGCCAGCAGCTTGGGGACAGGGCGAAACACCATATATTTT.